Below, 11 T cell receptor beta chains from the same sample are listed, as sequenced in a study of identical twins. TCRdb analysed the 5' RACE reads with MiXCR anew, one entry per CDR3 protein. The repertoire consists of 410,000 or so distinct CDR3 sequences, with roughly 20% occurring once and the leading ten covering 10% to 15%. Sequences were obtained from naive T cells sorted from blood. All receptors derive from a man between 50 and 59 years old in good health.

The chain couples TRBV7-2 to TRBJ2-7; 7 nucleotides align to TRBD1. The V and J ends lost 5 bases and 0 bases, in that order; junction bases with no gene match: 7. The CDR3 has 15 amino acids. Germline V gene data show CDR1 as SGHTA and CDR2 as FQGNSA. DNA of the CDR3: TGTGCCAGCAGCCAACCGAGGACAGGCTCCTACGAGCAGTACTTC. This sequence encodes CASSQPRTGSYEQYF.

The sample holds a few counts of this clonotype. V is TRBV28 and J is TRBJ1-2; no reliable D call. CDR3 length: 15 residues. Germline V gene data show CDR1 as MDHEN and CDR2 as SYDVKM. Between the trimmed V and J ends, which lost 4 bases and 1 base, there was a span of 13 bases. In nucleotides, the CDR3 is TGTGCCAGCAGTTCGCTGGACGGACTTAACTATGGCTACACCTTC. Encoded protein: CASSSLDGLNYGYTF.

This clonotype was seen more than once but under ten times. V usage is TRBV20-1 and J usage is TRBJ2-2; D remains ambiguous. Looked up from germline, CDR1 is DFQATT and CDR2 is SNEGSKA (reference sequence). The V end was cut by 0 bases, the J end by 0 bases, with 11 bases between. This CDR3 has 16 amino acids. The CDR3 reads CSARDNTGTNTGELFF. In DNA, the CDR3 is TGCAGTGCTAGAGATAATACCGGCACGAACACCGGGGAGCTGTTTTTT.

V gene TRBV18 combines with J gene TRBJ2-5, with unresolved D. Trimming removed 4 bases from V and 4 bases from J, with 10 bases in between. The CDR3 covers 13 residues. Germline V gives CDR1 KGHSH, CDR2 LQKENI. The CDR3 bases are TGTGCCAGCTCACAGAGCGTCAGAGAGACCCAGTACTTC. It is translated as CASSQSVRETQYF.

CDR3 amino acids: CASRPNTIYF. DNA for the CDR3: TGTGCCAGCCGGCCAAACACCATATATTTT. V is TRBV7-9 and J is TRBJ1-3; D is uncertain. CDR3 size: 10 residues. V lost 8 bases to trimming and J lost 6 bases, with 5 bases between them. Looked up from germline, CDR1 is SEHNR and CDR2 is FQNEAQ (reference sequence).

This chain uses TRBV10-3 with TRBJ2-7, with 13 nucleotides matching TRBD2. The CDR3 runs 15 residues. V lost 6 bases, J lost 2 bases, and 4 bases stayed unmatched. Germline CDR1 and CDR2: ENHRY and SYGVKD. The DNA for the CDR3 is TGTGCCATCAGGGCGACTAGCGGGGGGACCTACGAGCAGTACTTC. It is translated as CAIRATSGGTYEQYF.

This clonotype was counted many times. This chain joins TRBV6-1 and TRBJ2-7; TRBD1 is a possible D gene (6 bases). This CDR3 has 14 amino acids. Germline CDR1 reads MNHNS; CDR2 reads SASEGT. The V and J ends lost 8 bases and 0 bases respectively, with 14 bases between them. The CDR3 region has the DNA TGTGCCAGCGCAACAGGGTGGAGCTCCTACGAGCAGTACTTC. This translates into CASATGWSSYEQYF.

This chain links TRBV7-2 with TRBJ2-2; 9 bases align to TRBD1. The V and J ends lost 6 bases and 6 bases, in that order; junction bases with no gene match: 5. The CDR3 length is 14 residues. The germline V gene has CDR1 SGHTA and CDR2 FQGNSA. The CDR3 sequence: CASRPGTGPGELFF. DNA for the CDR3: TGTGCCAGCAGGCCCGGGACAGGGCCCGGGGAGCTGTTTTTT.

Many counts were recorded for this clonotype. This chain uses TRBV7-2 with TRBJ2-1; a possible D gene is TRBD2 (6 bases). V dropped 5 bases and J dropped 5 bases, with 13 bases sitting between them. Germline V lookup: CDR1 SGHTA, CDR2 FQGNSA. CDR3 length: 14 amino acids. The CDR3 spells CASSNGVADNEQFF. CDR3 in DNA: TGTGCCAGCAGCAACGGGGTAGCGGACAATGAGCAGTTCTTC. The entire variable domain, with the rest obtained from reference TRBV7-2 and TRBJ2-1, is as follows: GAGVSQSPSNKVTEKGKDVELRCDPISGHTALYWYRQSLGQGLEFLIYFQGNSAPDKSGLPSDRFSAERTGGSVSTLTIQRTQQEDSAVYLCASSNGVADNEQFFGPGTRLTVL.

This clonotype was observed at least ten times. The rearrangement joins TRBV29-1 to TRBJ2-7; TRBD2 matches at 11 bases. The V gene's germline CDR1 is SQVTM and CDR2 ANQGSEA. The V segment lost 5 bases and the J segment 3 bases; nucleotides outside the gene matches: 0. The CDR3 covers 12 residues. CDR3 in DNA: TGCAGCGTTACTAGCGGGAGCTACGAGCAGTACTTC. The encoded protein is CSVTSGSYEQYF.

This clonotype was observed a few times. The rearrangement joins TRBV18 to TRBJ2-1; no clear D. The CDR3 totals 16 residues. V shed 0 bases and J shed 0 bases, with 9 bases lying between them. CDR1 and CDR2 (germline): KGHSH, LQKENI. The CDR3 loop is CASSPPSASSYNEQFF. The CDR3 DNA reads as TGTGCCAGCTCACCACCTTCGGCGAGCTCCTACAATGAGCAGTTCTTC. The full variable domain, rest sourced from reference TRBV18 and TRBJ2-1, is NAGVMQNPRHLVRRRGQEARLRCSPMKGHSHVYWYRQLPEEGLKFMVYLQKENIIDESGMPKERFSAEFPKEGPSILRIQQVVRGDSAAYFCASSPPSASSYNEQFFGPGTRLTVL.